The clone carrying this TCR beta chain has ten or more counts. Its antigen remains unknown. The data derive from a study of T cell repertoires in cytomegalovirus infection. In the study overall: In public TCR beta signatures, there were indications of both CMV infection and matching HLA type. Study conclusions and caveats: Across the ex vivo response, the dominant clonotypes were HLA-C-restricted CMV-specific TCR beta clonotypes.

Using its own MiXCR run on the reads, TCRdb lists one record per CDR3 protein. The table has 95,000 to 120,000 distinct CDR3 sequences, around 30% seen once. Trimming left V 5 bases short and J 8 bases short, with 9 bases between. Germline V gives CDR1 SGHTA, CDR2 FQGNSA. The CDR3 has 11 residues. This clonotype originated in a human donor in good health (CMV status not recorded). Some clones in this sample may be carry-over from other donors' samples. The chain uses TRBV7-2 and TRBJ1-1; D is undetermined. The sample consisted of CD8+ T cells from cultured PBMCs, taken from culture after CMV antigen stimulation. CDR3 coding DNA: TGTGCCAGCAGCCCCGGACGGGAAGCTTTCTTT. Translating it yields CASSPGREAFF.